The subject of this entry is one T cell receptor beta chain. This specimen comes from a study of T cell responses to AZD1222 COVID-19 vaccine. From germline, CDR1 is GTSNPN and CDR2 SVGIG (reference sequence). The V gene lost 2 bases and the J gene lost 0 bases, with 5 bases spanning the gap. The CDR3 covers 13 residues. Profiled with immunoSEQ multiplex PCR; TCRdb holds only in-frame clones, not every one. This table holds over 150,000 clones, 90% found once. The starting material was peripheral blood, obtained on day 0 of AZD1222 vaccination. The TCR comes from an adult in good health. The V call is TRBV30, the J call TRBJ1-5, with unresolved D. Here the CDR3 reads CAWSWDSNQPQHF. DNA for the CDR3: TGTGCCTGGAGTTGGGATAGCAATCAGCCCCAGCATTTT.